This record concerns one TCR beta chain sequence. TCRdb reanalyzed the 5' RACE reads and collapses them to one entry per CDR3 protein, without DNA. This sample's clone table lists a few hundred thousand distinct CDR3 sequences. This record comes from a study of monozygotic twins with inflammatory bowel disease. Germline CDR1 and CDR2: SGDLS and YYNGEE. This CDR3 is 15 amino acids long. The chain combines TRBV9 with TRBJ2-1. This sequence originates from a human donor with ulcerative colitis or Crohn's disease, or a healthy co-twin of an affected twin (not recorded which). The material sequenced was blood. The CDR3: CASSDKGSSYNEQFF.